This is a list of T cell receptor beta chains from one sample in a study of blood T cells in healthy people across ages. TCRdb re-called the 5' RACE reads through MiXCR, storing one row per CDR3 protein. The table includes fewer than 700,000 distinct CDR3 sequences, roughly 48% detected once. What was sequenced was blood. All receptors come from a man aged 80 or over in good health. The CDR3 runs from the conserved cysteine through the conserved F or W. The order of the fields is clone size, V gene, D gene, J gene, CDR3 DNA, CDR3 protein. The D gene is left open where the match is weak. Clone size is given for some rows only: seen once, a few or many times, or a class if the clone is expanded.

clone size: few
V gene: TRBV6-2/TRBV6-3
D gene: TRBD2
J gene: TRBJ2-7
CDR3 DNA: TGTGCCAGCCGCCTGGCTAGCGGGAGCTACGAGCAGTACTTC
CDR3 protein: CASRLASGSYEQYF

clone size: few
V gene: TRBV7-2
D gene: -
J gene: TRBJ2-1
CDR3 DNA: TGTGCCAGCAGCTTGGACTTGGGAGCGCCGGAGCAGTTCTTC
CDR3 protein: CASSLDLGAPEQFF

clone size: -
V gene: TRBV7-2
D gene: -
J gene: TRBJ1-1
CDR3 DNA: TGTGCCAGCAGCCCGGAATGGGGGTACACTGAAGCTTTCTTT
CDR3 protein: CASSPEWGYTEAFF

clone size: -
V gene: TRBV20-1
D gene: -
J gene: TRBJ1-6
CDR3 DNA: TGCAGTGCTAAGCTGGGTGCCTCACCCCTCCACTTT
CDR3 protein: CSAKLGASPLHF

clone size: -
V gene: TRBV7-3
D gene: TRBD1
J gene: TRBJ2-7
CDR3 DNA: TGTGCCAGCAGCTTAGATGGGACAGTTTACAGTGAGCAGTACTTC
CDR3 protein: CASSLDGTVYSEQYF

clone size: -
V gene: TRBV7-2
D gene: -
J gene: TRBJ2-2
CDR3 DNA: TGTGCCAGCAGCTTAAGGCCCGCCCAGGGCACCGGGGAGCTGTTTTTT
CDR3 protein: CASSLRPAQGTGELFF

clone size: -
V gene: TRBV21-1
D gene: -
J gene: TRBJ2-5
CDR3 DNA: TGTGCCAGCAGCAGCAGGACAGACCAAGAGACCCAGTACTTC
CDR3 protein: CASSSRTDQETQYF

clone size: few
V gene: TRBV7-2
D gene: -
J gene: TRBJ1-1
CDR3 DNA: TGTGCCAGCAGCTTCCCGGGGGGAGGGAGCACTGAAGCTTTCTTT
CDR3 protein: CASSFPGGGSTEAFF

clone size: few
V gene: TRBV29-1
D gene: -
J gene: TRBJ2-5
CDR3 DNA: TGCAGCGTTGCCAGTTTCCAAGAGACCCAGTACTTC
CDR3 protein: CSVASFQETQYF

clone size: -
V gene: TRBV7-2
D gene: TRBD1
J gene: TRBJ2-1
CDR3 DNA: TGTGCCAGCAGCTTAGAAAGGGGGCGCAAGTTCTTC
CDR3 protein: CASSLERGRKFF

clone size: -
V gene: TRBV7-2
D gene: TRBD1
J gene: TRBJ2-7
CDR3 DNA: TGTGCCAGCAGTATCCGGGACAGGGGCTACGAGCAGTACTTC
CDR3 protein: CASSIRDRGYEQYF